This TCR beta chain was profiled in a study of persistence of HIV-infected CD4 T cells. Study-level points and caveats: Bulk TCR data could not be restricted to HIV-1-infected CMV-responding cells.

The stimulus was lysate of CMV-infected fibroblasts, about 11 ug/mL. Sorting of responding CD4+ T cells relied on upregulated CD40 ligand together with CD69. In germline, CDR1 is LNHDA, CDR2 SQIVND (reference sequence). Between the trimmed V and J ends, which lost 5 bases and 4 bases, there was a span of 16 bases. The CDR3 consists of 15 residues. The immunoSEQ assay was version 4, run in survey mode. Here immunoSEQ multiplex PCR was the method, and the copy in TCRdb shows in-frame clones only, minus some. The data show some 20,000 clones, 65% seen once. Regarding this clone: What it binds is unknown.

The V gene is TRBV19, the J gene TRBJ2-3; no firm D call. This material consisted of CD4+ T cells sorted from PBMCs after roughly 20-hour stimulation, taken from a patient who received antiretroviral therapy. This TCR came from an adult woman with HIV who was CMV-seropositive. In DNA, the CDR3 is TGTGCCAGTAGTCTTGGGCCAACGGGTGCAGATACGCAGTATTTT. Translated, it gives CASSLGPTGADTQYF. Full variable domain (rest looked up from reference TRBV19 and TRBJ2-3): DGGITQSPKYLFRKEGQNVTLSCEQNLNHDAMYWYRQDPGQGLRLIYYSQIVNDFQKGDIAEGYSVSREKKESFPLTVTSAQKNPTAFYLCASSLGPTGADTQYFGPGTRLTVL.